This TCR beta chain was observed in a study of T-cell memory formation after mild COVID-19. Background on the study: Largely donor-specific TCR clusters were found. Study observations and caveats: Memory cells collected pre-infection included some clones that later responded, suggesting cross-reactive memory joined. Of the contracting clones, CD4+ ones lay mainly in CM and EM, and CD8+ ones in EMRA.

TCRdb passed the 5' RACE reads through MiXCR, listing each CDR3 protein once. Among over 60,000 distinct CDR3 sequences listed, approximately 16% were seen once. V dropped 6 bases and J dropped 5; count of bases not matched to a gene: 7. This CDR3 comprises 14 residues. CDR1 is LGHNA and CDR2 is YSLEER in the germline V gene. In this sample, this clonotype turned up many times. The antigen remains undetermined. This chain connects TRBV4-3 to TRBJ2-5, with TRBD1 matching over 9 bases. This TCR was recovered from an adult woman who had mild COVID-19 (a few samples of this study predate the infection). Cell type and time point are not known. Specimen: PBMCs or a T cell subset sorted from them (not recorded which). CDR3 in amino acids: CASRRSQGAETQYF. The CDR3 coding sequence is TGCGCCAGCAGACGATCACAGGGGGCCGAGACCCAGTACTTC.